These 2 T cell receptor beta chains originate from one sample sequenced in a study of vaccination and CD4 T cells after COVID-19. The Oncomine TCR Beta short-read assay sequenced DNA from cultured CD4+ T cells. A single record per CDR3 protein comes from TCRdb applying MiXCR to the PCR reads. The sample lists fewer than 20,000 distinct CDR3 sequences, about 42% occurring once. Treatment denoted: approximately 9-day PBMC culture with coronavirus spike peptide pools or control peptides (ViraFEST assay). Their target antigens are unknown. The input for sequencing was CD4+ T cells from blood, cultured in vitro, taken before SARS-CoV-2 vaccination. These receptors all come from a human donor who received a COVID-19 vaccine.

CDR3 DNA sequence: TGTGCCAGCAGCTTGGACAGGGAGTACGAGCAGTACTTC. Translation gives CASSLDREYEQYF. This sequence joins TRBV5-4 and TRBJ2-7; the D gene is possibly TRBD1 (6 bases). Germline lookup yields CDR1 SGHNT and CDR2 YYREEE (reference sequence). V was clipped by 0 bases and J by 4 bases, with 8 bases between them. CDR3 length: 13 amino acids.

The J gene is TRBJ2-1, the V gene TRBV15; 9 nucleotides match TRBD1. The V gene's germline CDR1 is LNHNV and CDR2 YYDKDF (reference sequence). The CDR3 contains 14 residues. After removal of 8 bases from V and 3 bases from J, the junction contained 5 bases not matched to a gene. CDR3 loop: CATSAGQGYNEQFF. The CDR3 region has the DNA TGTGCCACCTCAGCGGGACAGGGCTACAATGAGCAGTTCTTC. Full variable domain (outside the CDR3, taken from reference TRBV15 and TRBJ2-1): DAMVIQNPRYQVTQFGKPVTLSCSQTLNHNVMYWYQQKSSQAPKLLFHYYDKDFNNEADTPDNFQSRRPNTSFCFLDIRSPGLGDTAMYLCATSAGQGYNEQFFGPGTRLTVL.